A single T cell receptor (beta chain) is shown here with its context. The sample belongs to a study of T-cell reconstitution after alpha-beta-depleted transplantation in children. The authors prepared the TCRbeta library with unique molecular identifiers. TCRdb reanalysed the PCR reads using MiXCR and keeps one entry per CDR3 protein. The repertoire holds hundreds of thousands of distinct CDR3 sequences, with approximately 17% as singletons. This receptor was obtained from a human donor who donated a stem cell graft to a child with acute myeloid leukemia. Sequenced here: PBMCs from the stem cell graft donor, sampled from the stem cell graft.

The CDR3 DNA reads TGCGCCAGCAGGGGGGCCGTGGACGAGCAGTACGTC. Translating gives CASRGAVDEQYV. This chain uses TRBV5-1 with TRBJ2-7, with D maybe TRBD1 (6 bases). This CDR3 comprises 12 residues. Trimming shortened V by 5 bases and J by 5 bases, and 11 bases separated the two germline ends. The V gene's germline CDR1 is SGHRS and CDR2 YFSETQ.